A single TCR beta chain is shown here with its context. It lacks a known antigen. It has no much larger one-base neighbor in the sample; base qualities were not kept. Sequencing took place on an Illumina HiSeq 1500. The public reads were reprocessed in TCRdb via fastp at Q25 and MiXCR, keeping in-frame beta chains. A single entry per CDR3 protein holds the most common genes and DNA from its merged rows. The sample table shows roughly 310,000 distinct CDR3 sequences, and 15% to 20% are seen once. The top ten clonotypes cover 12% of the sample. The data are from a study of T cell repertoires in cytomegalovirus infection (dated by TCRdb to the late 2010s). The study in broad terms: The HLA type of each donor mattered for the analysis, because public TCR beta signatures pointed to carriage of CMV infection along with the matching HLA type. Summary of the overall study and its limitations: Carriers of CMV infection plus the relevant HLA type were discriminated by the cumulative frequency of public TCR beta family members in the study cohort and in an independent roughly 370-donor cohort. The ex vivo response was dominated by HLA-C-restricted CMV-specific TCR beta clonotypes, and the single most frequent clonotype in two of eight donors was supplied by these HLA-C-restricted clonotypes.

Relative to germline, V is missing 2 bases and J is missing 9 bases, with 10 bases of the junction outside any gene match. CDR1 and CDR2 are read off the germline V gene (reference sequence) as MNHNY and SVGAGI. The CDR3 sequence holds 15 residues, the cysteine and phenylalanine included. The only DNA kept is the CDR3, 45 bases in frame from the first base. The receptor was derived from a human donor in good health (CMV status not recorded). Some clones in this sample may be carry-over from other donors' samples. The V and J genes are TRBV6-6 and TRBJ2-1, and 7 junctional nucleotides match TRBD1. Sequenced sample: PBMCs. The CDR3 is CASSYPQEGGREQFF. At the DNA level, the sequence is TGTGCCAGCAGTTACCCCCAAGAAGGGGGCCGTGAGCAGTTCTTC.